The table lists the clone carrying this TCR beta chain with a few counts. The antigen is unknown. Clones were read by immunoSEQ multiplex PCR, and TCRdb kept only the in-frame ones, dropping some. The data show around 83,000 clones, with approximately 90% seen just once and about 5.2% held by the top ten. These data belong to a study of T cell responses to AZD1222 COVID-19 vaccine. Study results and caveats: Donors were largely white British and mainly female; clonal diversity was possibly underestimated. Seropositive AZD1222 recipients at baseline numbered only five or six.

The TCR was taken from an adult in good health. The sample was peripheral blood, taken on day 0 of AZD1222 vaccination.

CDR3 residues: CAISGQLADTYEQYF. CDR3 coding DNA: TGTGCCATCAGTGGCCAACTAGCGGATACCTACGAGCAGTACTTC. This rearrangement joins TRBV10-3 to TRBJ2-7, with 8 bases identical to TRBD2. This CDR3 is 15 amino acids long. CDR1 and CDR2 (germline): ENHRY, SYGVKD. With 4 bases clipped from V and 2 bases from J, the junction kept 7 bases outside the gene matches.